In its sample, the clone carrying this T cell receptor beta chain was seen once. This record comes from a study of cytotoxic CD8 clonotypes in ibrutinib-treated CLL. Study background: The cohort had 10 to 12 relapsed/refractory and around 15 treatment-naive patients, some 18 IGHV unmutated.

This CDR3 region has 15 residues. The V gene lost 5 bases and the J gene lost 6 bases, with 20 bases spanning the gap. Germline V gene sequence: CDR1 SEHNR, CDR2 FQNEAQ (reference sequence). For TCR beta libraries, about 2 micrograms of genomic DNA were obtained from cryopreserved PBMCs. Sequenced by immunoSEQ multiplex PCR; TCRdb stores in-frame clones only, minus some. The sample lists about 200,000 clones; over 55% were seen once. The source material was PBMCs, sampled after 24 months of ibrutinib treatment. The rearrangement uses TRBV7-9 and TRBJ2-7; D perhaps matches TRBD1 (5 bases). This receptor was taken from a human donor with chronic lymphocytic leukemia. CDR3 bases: TGTGCCAGCAGCAACCCGACCTCCAGGGAAGGCGAGCAGTACTTC. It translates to CASSNPTSREGEQYF. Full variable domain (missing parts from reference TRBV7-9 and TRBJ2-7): DTGVSQNPRHKITKRGQNVTFRCDPISEHNRLYWYRQTLGQGPEFLTYFQNEAQLEKSRLLSDRFSAERPKGSFSTLEIQRTEQGDSAMYLCASSNPTSREGEQYFGPGTRLTVT.